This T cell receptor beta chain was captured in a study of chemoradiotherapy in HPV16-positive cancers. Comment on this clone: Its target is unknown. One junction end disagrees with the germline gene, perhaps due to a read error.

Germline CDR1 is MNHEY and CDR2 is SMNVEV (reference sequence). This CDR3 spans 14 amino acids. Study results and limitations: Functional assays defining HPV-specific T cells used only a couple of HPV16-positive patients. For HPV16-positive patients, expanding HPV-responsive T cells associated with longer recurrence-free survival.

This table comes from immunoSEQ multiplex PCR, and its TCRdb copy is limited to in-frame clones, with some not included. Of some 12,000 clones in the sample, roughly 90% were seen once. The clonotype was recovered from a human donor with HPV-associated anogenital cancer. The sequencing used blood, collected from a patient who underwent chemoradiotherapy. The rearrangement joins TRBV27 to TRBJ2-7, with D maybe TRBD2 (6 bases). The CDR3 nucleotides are TGTGCCAGCAGTTTATCGCCCATGACCCCGGGGAGGAACTTC. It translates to CASSLSPMTPGRNF.